This TCR beta chain was observed in a study of T cells after yellow fever vaccination. Whole-study results and caveats: FACS-sorted repertoires could contain abundant clonotypes contaminating from the bulk population.

The CDR3 contains 13 residues. CDR1 is SGHTA and CDR2 is FQGNSA in the germline V gene. Between the trimmed V and J ends, which lost 6 bases and 3 bases, there was a span of 8 bases. UMIs were added to TCR cDNA along with a universal primer site when it was made by 5'RACE template switching. From the 5' RACE reads, TCRdb called clonotypes with MiXCR, one entry per CDR3 protein. The sample shows around 500,000 distinct CDR3 sequences, 21% of them seen only once. A few counts support this clonotype. Antigen: not known. The sequences come from PBMCs, collected roughly 20 days after the first yellow fever vaccination. The chain recombines TRBV7-2 with TRBJ2-2; D ambiguous. This receptor was identified in a man younger than 35 who received the YFV17D yellow fever vaccine. The CDR3 loop reads CASSEQHTGELFF. Here the CDR3 DNA reads TGTGCCAGCAGTGAACAGCACACCGGGGAGCTGTTTTTT. The whole variable domain, remainder taken from reference TRBV7-2 and TRBJ2-2, is GAGVSQSPSNKVTEKGKDVELRCDPISGHTALYWYRQSLGQGLEFLIYFQGNSAPDKSGLPSDRFSAERTGGSVSTLTIQRTQQEDSAVYLCASSEQHTGELFFGEGSRLTVL.